The clone carrying this T cell receptor beta chain has just one count. These data are taken from a study of T cell responses to AZD1222 COVID-19 vaccine. Only in-frame clones appear in the TCRdb table, and some are missing; sequencing was by immunoSEQ multiplex PCR. The sample lists approximately 93,000 clones, approximately 91% occurring once. The ends lost 6 bases at V and 1 base at J; junction bases unmatched: 0. The CDR3 is 13 residues long. The germline CDR1 and CDR2 sequences are MDHEN and SYDVKM. This clonotype was sampled from an adult who received the AZD1222 COVID-19 vaccine. The chain combines TRBV28 with TRBJ2-5; 9 bases match TRBD2. Here the sequenced sample was peripheral blood, taken 28 days after the second AZD1222 dose. CDR3 protein: CASRLAGQETQYF. In DNA form, the CDR3 reads TGTGCCAGCAGACTAGCGGGCCAAGAGACCCAGTACTTC.